Presented here are 18 T cell receptor beta chains from one specimen sequenced in a study of T cells in Graves' hyperthyroidism and ophthalmopathy. The CDR3 regions of TCR beta were amplified from RNA transcripts. The HTBI set primed first-round TCR CDR3 RT-PCR. TCRdb reanalysed the multiplex PCR reads using MiXCR and keeps one entry per CDR3 protein. The sample includes a few hundred thousand distinct CDR3 sequences, around 15% of them seen just once. Sequenced: blood. Receptors originate from a woman aged 40 to 50 with Graves' ophthalmopathy.

This clonotype was found many times. The chain joins TRBV7-3 to TRBJ1-1; D ambiguous. The CDR3 has 15 residues. Germline V lookup: CDR1 SGHTA, CDR2 FQGTGA. The V end lost 5 bases, the J end lost 1 base, and 14 bases lay between the germline ends. Here the CDR3 reads CASSLPESGNTEAFF. CDR3 in DNA: TGTGCCAGCAGCCTACCGGAGTCAGGGAACACTGAAGCTTTCTTT.

The table lists this clonotype with many counts. The chain has TRBV11-2 and TRBJ2-1; 13 positions match TRBD2. V shed 5 bases and J 5 bases; nucleotides not matched to a gene: 6. Germline V gene data show CDR1 as SGHAT and CDR2 as FQNNGV. The CDR3 contains 16 residues. DNA of the CDR3: TGTGCCAGCAGCCTCACCGGGACTAGCGGGGACAATGAGCAGTTCTTC. It specifies CASSLTGTSGDNEQFF.

This clonotype has a handful of counts. CDR3 DNA: TGTGCCAGCAGTCACCGAAGAGACTATGGCTACACCTTC. Translated, it gives CASSHRRDYGYTF. V usage is TRBV27 and J usage is TRBJ1-2; the D is unclear. V lost 5 bases and J 3 bases, leaving 10 bases between the germline ends. The CDR3 extends over 13 amino acids. Germline assignment: CDR1 MNHEY and CDR2 SMNVEV (reference sequence).

The genes are TRBV5-4 and TRBJ2-3; D gene unclear. Germline loops: CDR1 SGHNT, CDR2 YYREEE (reference sequence). The CDR3 length is 13 residues. Trimming pared 0 bases from V and 6 bases from J, leaving 8 bases between. The CDR3 reads CASSLAPVDTQYF. Here the CDR3 DNA reads TGTGCCAGCAGCTTGGCGCCGGTTGATACGCAGTATTTT.

This clonotype was observed at least ten times. The chain uses TRBV2 and TRBJ2-1; D may be TRBD2 (5 bases). V was pared by 7 bases and J by 6 bases, with 13 bases between. The CDR3 contains 13 residues. In germline, CDR1 is SNHLY, CDR2 FYNNEI. CDR3 DNA sequence: TGTGCCAGCACACTAGGTGGGCTCAATGAGCAGTTCTTC. It codes for CASTLGGLNEQFF.

This clonotype was detected only a few times. CDR3 sequence (DNA): TGTGCCAGTAGTCACCCTCGGACTAGCGGGAGTCTCGCCGGGGAGCTGTTTTTT. It specifies CASSHPRTSGSLAGELFF. The chain combines TRBV19 with TRBJ2-2; 13 positions match TRBD2. The CDR3 loop spans 18 amino acids. Looked up from germline, CDR1 is LNHDA and CDR2 is SQIVND (reference sequence). V was clipped by 5 bases and J by 6 bases; unmatched bases: 12.

Notes on this clonotype: A much larger clone differs from this one at a single base, so this may be a read error. The chain employs TRBV28 and TRBJ2-2, with 8 positions matching TRBD1. The CDR3 is 16 residues long. Losses at the gene ends were 5 bases for V and 9 bases for J; bases not matched to a gene: 14. Germline V gene lookup returns CDR1 MDHEN and CDR2 SYDVKM. CDR3 loop: CASSGPGQVLGRELFF. The CDR3 region has the DNA TGTGCCAGCAGTGGCCCGGGACAGGTCCTCGGCAGGGAGCTGTTTTTT.

This clonotype was recorded many times. The V call is TRBV28, the J call TRBJ1-1; D is perhaps TRBD1 (6 bases). CDR1 and CDR2 (germline): MDHEN, SYDVKM. The CDR3 covers 15 residues. V lost 2 bases and J 7 bases, leaving 17 bases between the germline ends. CDR3 sequence (DNA): TGTGCCAGCAGTTTAGGAGACGCGAGGGGGAATGAAGCTTTCTTT. Protein sequence: CASSLGDARGNEAFF.

The sample holds a few counts of this clonotype. The junction departs from germline at one end; a sequencing error may be responsible. The chain links TRBV20-1 to TRBJ2-4; D assignment may be TRBD1 or TRBD2 (5 bases each). The CDR3 is made up of 13 amino acids. Germline assignment: CDR1 DFQATT and CDR2 SNEGSKA (reference sequence). CDR3 in DNA: TGCAGTGCAACGGACGGGACCAAAAACATTCGGTACTTC. Protein: CSATDGTKNIRYF.

This clonotype was seen many times. The chain is built from TRBV28 and TRBJ1-3; D not certain. Trimming cost V 5 bases and J 7 bases, with 9 bases left between them. This CDR3 has 12 residues. Germline CDR1 and CDR2: MDHEN and SYDVKM. CDR3 nucleotide sequence: TGTGCCAGCAGTCCCCTCGGCAACACCATATATTTT. Protein sequence: CASSPLGNTIYF.

The chain recombines TRBV11-1 with TRBJ1-6; TRBD1 matches at 10 bases. The CDR3 has 14 residues. Trimming at V came to 5 bases and at J to 6 bases, leaving 1 base not matched to a gene. Germline V CDR1 and CDR2: SGHAT, FQDESV (reference sequence). As DNA, the CDR3 is TGTGCCAGCAGCGACAGGGGGCTTAATTCACCCCTCCACTTT. It encodes CASSDRGLNSPLHF.

The sample holds many counts of this clonotype. The chain links TRBV12-5 to TRBJ2-5, with D possibly being TRBD2 (6 bases). The CDR3 runs 14 residues. Germline lookup yields CDR1 LGHNT and CDR2 FRNRAP. Trimming stripped 1 base from V and 4 bases from J, with 10 bases between. For the CDR3, the DNA is TGTGCTAGTGGTTTGGGACTAGTCCCAGAGACCCAGTACTTC. Translation gives CASGLGLVPETQYF.

There are a few counts of this clonotype. The chain carries TRBV5-6 and TRBJ2-1, with 8 bases that match TRBD2. The CDR3 covers 15 residues. V lost 5 bases, J lost 0 bases, and 4 bases stayed unmatched. Germline loops: CDR1 SGHDT, CDR2 YYEEEE. The CDR3 region is CASRVAGTSYNEQFF. In DNA form, the CDR3 reads TGTGCCAGCAGAGTAGCGGGGACCTCCTACAATGAGCAGTTCTTC.

Concerning this clonotype: Possible read error: a much larger clone is one base away. The gene calls are TRBV6-1 and TRBJ1-1; no clear D. Per germline, CDR1 MNHNS and CDR2 SASEGT. This CDR3 has 14 amino acids. Written as DNA, the CDR3 is TGTGCCAGCAGTGTAGAGCTGTTGAACACTGGAGCTTTCTTT. This encodes CASSVELLNTGAFF.

This clonotype was detected ten times or more. V usage is TRBV11-3 and J usage is TRBJ2-1, with TRBD1 matching 7 bases. The CDR3 runs to 15 residues. Per germline, CDR1 SGHNT and CDR2 YENEEA. V gave up 2 bases and J gave up 6 bases; unmatched junction bases: 7. The CDR3 protein is CASSLWGDRVNEQFF. DNA for the CDR3: TGTGCCAGCAGCTTATGGGGTGACAGGGTCAATGAGCAGTTCTTC.

This clonotype was counted only a few times. The chain couples TRBV5-6 to TRBJ1-1; unclear D gene. Trimming left V 0 bases short and J 4 bases short, with 10 bases between. The germline V gene has CDR1 SGHDT and CDR2 YYEEEE. The CDR3 runs to 14 residues. The chain's CDR3 is CASSLVREGTEAFF. CDR3 DNA: TGTGCCAGCAGCTTGGTGCGGGAGGGCACTGAAGCTTTCTTT.

This chain connects TRBV20-1 to TRBJ2-7; no clear D gene. The CDR3 contains 11 residues. The germline V and J ends were trimmed by 4 bases and 3 bases, with 7 bases remaining between them. Germline loops: CDR1 DFQATT, CDR2 SNEGSKA (reference sequence). The CDR3 coding sequence is TGCAGTGCTAACAGTAACTACGAGCAGTACTTC. It yields the protein CSANSNYEQYF.

This clonotype was counted between two and nine times. A single base separates this from a much larger clone, so it may be a read error. The J gene is TRBJ2-7, the V gene TRBV2, with 11 bases identical to TRBD2. J gave up 4 bases and V 7 bases, and 0 bases lay outside the gene matches. The germline V gene encodes CDR1 SNHLY and CDR2 FYNNEI. This CDR3 comprises 12 residues. The CDR3 sequence is CASTSGGYEQYF. The CDR3, as DNA: TGTGCCAGCACTAGCGGGGGGTACGAGCAGTACTTC.